This T cell receptor (beta chain) was observed in a study of identical twins. The CDR3 covers 17 residues. The trim removed 4 bases at V and 4 bases at J, leaving 16 bases unmatched. Germline assignment: CDR1 SGHTA and CDR2 FQGNSA. Each CDR3 protein gets one entry after TCRdb re-called the 5' RACE reads with MiXCR. The sample has roughly 570,000 distinct CDR3 sequences; nearly 10% are singletons. This sample also belongs to another study, concerning yellow fever vaccine responses in identical twins.

This chain uses TRBV7-2 with TRBJ2-7; 7 nucleotides align to TRBD2. Sequencing used PBMCs. This TCR was sampled from a woman aged 18-29 years in good health. CDR3 nucleotide sequence: TGTGCCAGCAGCTCCGGACTAGAACCGAGAAACCAATACGAGCAGTACTTC. It translates to CASSSGLEPRNQYEQYF. Looking up the rest from reference TRBV7-2 and TRBJ2-7 gives the full variable domain: GAGVSQSPSNKVTEKGKDVELRCDPISGHTALYWYRQSLGQGLEFLIYFQGNSAPDKSGLPSDRFSAERTGGSVSTLTIQRTQQEDSAVYLCASSSGLEPRNQYEQYFGPGTRLTVT.